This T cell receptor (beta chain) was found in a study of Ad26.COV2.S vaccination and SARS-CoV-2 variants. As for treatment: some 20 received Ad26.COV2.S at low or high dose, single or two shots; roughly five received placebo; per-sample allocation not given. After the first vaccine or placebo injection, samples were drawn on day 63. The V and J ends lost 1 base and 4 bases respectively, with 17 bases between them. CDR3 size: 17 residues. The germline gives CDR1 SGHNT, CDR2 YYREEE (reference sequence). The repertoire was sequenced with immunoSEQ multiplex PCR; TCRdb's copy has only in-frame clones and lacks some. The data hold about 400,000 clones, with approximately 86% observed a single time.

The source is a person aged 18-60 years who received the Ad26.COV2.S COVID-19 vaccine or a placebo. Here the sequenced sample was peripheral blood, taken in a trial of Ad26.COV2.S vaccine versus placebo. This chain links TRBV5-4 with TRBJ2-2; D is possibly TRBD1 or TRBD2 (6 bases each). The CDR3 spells CASSLNRGRVGTGELFF. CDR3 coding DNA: TGTGCCAGCAGCTTGAACCGGGGGCGTGTGGGCACCGGGGAGCTGTTTTTT.